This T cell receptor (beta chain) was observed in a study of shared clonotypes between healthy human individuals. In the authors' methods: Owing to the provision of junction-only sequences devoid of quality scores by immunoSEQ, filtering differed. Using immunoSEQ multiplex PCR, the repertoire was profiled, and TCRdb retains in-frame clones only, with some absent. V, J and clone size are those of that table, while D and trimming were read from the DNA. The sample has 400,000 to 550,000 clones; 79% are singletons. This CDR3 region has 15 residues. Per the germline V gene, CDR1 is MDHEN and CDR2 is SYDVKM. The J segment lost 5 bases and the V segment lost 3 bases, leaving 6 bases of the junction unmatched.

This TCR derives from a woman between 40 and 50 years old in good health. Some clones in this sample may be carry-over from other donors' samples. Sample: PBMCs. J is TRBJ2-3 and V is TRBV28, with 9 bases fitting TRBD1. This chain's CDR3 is CASSFGGTGQDTQYF. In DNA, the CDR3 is TGTGCCAGCAGTTTTGGAGGGACAGGGCAAGATACGCAGTATTTT.